This TCR beta chain was observed in a study of early T cells in non-severe SARS-CoV-2 infection. Study-wide results and limits: In VDJdb matching, anti-spike CD8 responses were favored while private and CD4 specificities went missing.

Each single cDNA molecule received a unique molecular identifier. TCRdb recomputed calls from the 5' RACE reads with MiXCR, one row per CDR3 protein. The sample shows fewer than 90,000 distinct CDR3 sequences, 13% to 15% of them seen only once. This clonotype was picked up a small number of times. Antigen: not known. Germline V CDR1 and CDR2: MNHNS, SASEGT. V was cut by 3 bases and J by 4 bases, with 12 bases left in between. The CDR3 contains 14 residues. The rearrangement uses TRBV6-1 and TRBJ1-1; no firm D call. Specimen: whole blood. The receptor comes from an adult who was a healthcare worker with PCR-confirmed SARS-CoV-2 infection or an uninfected control (not recorded which). CDR3: CASSDGRVFTEAFF. The CDR3 DNA follows: TGTGCCAGCAGTGATGGACGGGTTTTCACTGAAGCTTTCTTT.